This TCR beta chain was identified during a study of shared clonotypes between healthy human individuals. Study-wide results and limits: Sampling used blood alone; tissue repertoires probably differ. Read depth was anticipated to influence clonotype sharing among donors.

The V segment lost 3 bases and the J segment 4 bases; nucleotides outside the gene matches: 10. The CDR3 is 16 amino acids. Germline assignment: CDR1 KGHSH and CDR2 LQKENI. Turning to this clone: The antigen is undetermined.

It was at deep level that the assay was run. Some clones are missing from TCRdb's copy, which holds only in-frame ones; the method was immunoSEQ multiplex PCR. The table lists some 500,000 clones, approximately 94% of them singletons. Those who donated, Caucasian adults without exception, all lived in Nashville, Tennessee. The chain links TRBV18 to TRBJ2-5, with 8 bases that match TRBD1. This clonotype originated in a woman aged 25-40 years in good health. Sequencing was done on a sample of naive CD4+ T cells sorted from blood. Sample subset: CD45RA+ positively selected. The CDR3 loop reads CASSPPTGDNGETQYF. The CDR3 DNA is TGTGCCAGCTCACCCCCGACAGGGGATAATGGAGAGACCCAGTACTTC. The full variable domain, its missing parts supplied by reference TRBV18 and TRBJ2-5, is NAGVMQNPRHLVRRRGQEARLRCSPMKGHSHVYWYRQLPEEGLKFMVYLQKENIIDESGMPKERFSAEFPKEGPSILRIQQVVRGDSAAYFCASSPPTGDNGETQYFGPGTRLLVL.